Listed below are T cell receptor beta chains from one sample, sequenced in a study of blood T cell repertoires in COVID-19. Generated by immunoSEQ multiplex PCR, the TCRdb table keeps only in-frame clones and is missing some. Of approximately 64,000 clones in the sample, 88% were seen once. The sample was peripheral blood. The receptor set was obtained from a man in his sixties or seventies with acute or convalescent COVID-19. CDR3s include the opening cysteine and the closing phenylalanine or tryptophan. Each record gives: clone size, V gene, CDR3 protein. Expanded clones get a size class; other rows say once, few or many, or leave the size out.

>-|TRBV28
CASSLAGTGSSGANVLTF
>-|TRBV7-9
CASSPPGGSYNEQFF
>-|TRBV6-2/TRBV6-3
CASSYGGAGGQETQYF
>once|TRBV4-1
CASSPRGATPGSPLHF
>-|TRBV28
CASAPASGGAGEQFF
>-|TRBV2
CASSARRELAGGSTQYF
>-|TRBV6-2/TRBV6-3
CASSYSGGPIYGYTF
>-|TRBV27
CASSLQGFNQPQHF
>once|TRBV7-2
CASSSSGALTQYF
>-|TRBV7-8
CASSLGITGLNSPLHF
>-|TRBV15
CATRTQQGNEKLFF
>-|TRBV7-9
CASSVIQGPDTQYF
>once|TRBV7-3
CASSLGQGVSDTQYF
>-|TRBV5-5
CASSPQPSYEQYF
>-|TRBV11-2
CASSPNMIGQGSGYTF
>few|TRBV29-1
CSVEDRTSGGEQYF